These T cell receptor beta chains were read from a single sample in a study of draining lymph node invasion in breast cancer. TCRdb re-called the bulk RNA-seq reads with MiXCR, one entry per CDR3 protein. The sample holds about 2,500 distinct CDR3 sequences, roughly 81% seen once. The sample consisted of sorted memory CD4+ effector T cells from a lymph node. Receptor source: a female donor with luminal breast cancer. The CDR3 runs from the conserved cysteine through the conserved F or W. Each record gives: D gene, CDR3 length, V gene, J gene, clone size, CDR3 protein, CDR3 DNA. D genes are given only for firm matches. Clone size is shown for a subset of rows, as once, few, many or a class of expanded clone.

-	12	TRBV9	TRBJ1-1	-	CASSRLYNEAFF	TGTGCCAGCAGCCGTCTATACAATGAAGCTTTCTTT
-	11	TRBV27	TRBJ1-1	-	CASSGPGRAFF	TGTGCCAGCTCGGGCCCCGGGCGGGCTTTCTTT
-	15	TRBV20-1	TRBJ1-5	few	CSAPRKGQINQPQHF	TGCAGTGCTCCTCGGAAAGGACAGATTAATCAGCCCCAGCATTTT
-	12	TRBV5-1	TRBJ1-4	-	CASSLGGEKLFF	TGCGCCAGCAGCTTGGGGGGCGAAAAACTGTTTTTT
-	15	TRBV12-3/TRBV12-4	TRBJ1-5	few	CASRSAGISNQPQHF	TGTGCCAGCAGATCCGCGGGTATAAGCAATCAGCCCCAGCATTTT
-	13	TRBV30	TRBJ1-5	once	CAWAGSSNQPQHF	TGTGCCTGGGCAGGCAGTAGCAATCAGCCCCAGCATTTT
-	15	TRBV18	TRBJ1-5	-	CASSPPGGINQPQHF	TGTGCCAGCTCACCACCGGGAGGTATCAATCAGCCCCAGCATTTT
TRBD2	15	TRBV12-3/TRBV12-4	TRBJ2-3	-	CASMQEAGRTDTQYF	TGTGCCAGCATGCAAGAAGCGGGGCGCACAGATACGCAGTATTTT
-	15	TRBV6-5	TRBJ1-4	-	CASSSRGGLDEKLFF	TGTGCCAGCAGTTCCCGGGGGGGTTTGGATGAAAAACTGTTTTTT
TRBD1	12	TRBV20-1	TRBJ2-7	-	CSARGDRDEQYF	TGCAGTGCTAGAGGGGACAGGGACGAGCAGTACTTC
-	15	TRBV7-2	TRBJ2-2	-	CASSLALGGSGELFF	TGTGCCAGCAGCTTAGCGCTTGGGGGAAGCGGGGAGCTGTTTTTT
-	15	TRBV30	TRBJ1-3	few	CAWGRGIFSGNTIYF	TGTGCCTGGGGAAGAGGGATCTTCTCTGGAAACACCATATATTTT
-	16	TRBV15	TRBJ1-6	-	CATSRVAGRDNSPLHF	TGTGCCACCAGCAGAGTTGCCGGGAGGGATAATTCACCCCTCCACTTT
-	14	TRBV5-6	TRBJ2-3	-	CASSSGGTTDTQYF	TGTGCCAGCAGCTCCGGAGGAACCACAGATACGCAGTATTTT
-	15	TRBV19	TRBJ1-5	-	CASRRQRSSNQPQHF	TGTGCCAGTAGAAGGCAACGGTCTAGCAATCAGCCCCAGCATTTT
TRBD2	22	TRBV7-2	TRBJ2-3	-	CASSSIDWTSGARAASTDTQYF	TGTGCCAGCAGCTCTATAGACTGGACTAGCGGGGCCCGGGCGGCTAGCACAGATACGCAGTATTTT